Given below is one T cell receptor (beta chain) in context. The clone's antigen remains unknown. Qualities for individual bases were not recorded, and no much larger clone is one base off. The data belong to a study of blood T cell repertoires in COVID-19 (dated by TCRdb to the early 2020s). For the wider study: The collaborator samples originated in the United States, Italy and Spain and spanned the acute and convalescent phases of COVID-19. The material from the prospective study consisted of cDNA or gDNA derived from T cells, B-cell-depleted T cells, or PBMCs. The dataset comprised deeply sampled blood TCRbeta repertoires from subjects exposed to, actively infected with, or recovered from COVID-19. A freely available public database, intended as a resource for researchers studying the immune response to SARS-CoV-2, is where the repertoires were released. Samples were obtained from the ongoing ImmuneRACE study (first 160 participants) and from some 1,200 subjects provided by 6 global collaborators. The sample metadata nearly always contained a de-identified subject ID, COVID-19 status, age in years and sex. HLA class I and class II types, where available, came from metadata supplied by the sample provider rather than from assay-based typing.

Overall study results and their limits: How much clinical and demographic metadata was included differed by source and by participant, and the metadata was provided uncurated.

TCRbeta CDR3 regions were amplified from genomic DNA using the immunoSEQ Assay, a bias-controlled multiplex PCR. Concerning the study's data processing: The number of nucleated cells in each sample was estimated by amplification of reference gene primers within the assay. Sequence reads were collapsed and filtered to measure the absolute abundance of every unique TCRbeta CDR3 rearrangement. For each sample, productive Simpson clonality was calculated as the square root of Simpson's diversity index across productive rearrangements. The source is immuneACCESS, and TCRdb retained only in-frame sequences with V and J called. Part of the clones is not carried over; for the studies checked, unresolved V genes explain less than half of this, and the remainder is unexplained. The D gene and trimming were derived from the DNA, and the V and J assignments and clone size from that table. This sample has 70,000 to 100,000 clones in its table, and around 84% of those were observed once. The ten biggest clones cover around 11% of the sample.

Whole blood was collected in K2EDTA tubes by collaborating institutions according to the institutions' own protocols. For TCRbeta analysis, collaborators shipped samples in one of three forms: frozen whole blood, isolated PBMCs, or DNA extracted from either of those sample types. The germline V gene specifies SGHRS as CDR1 and YFSETQ as CDR2. V and J are trimmed by 4 bases and 1 base, and the gene matches miss 2 bases of the junction. From the cysteine up to the phenylalanine, the CDR3 has a length of 14 residues. The CDR3 DNA has 42 bases and is translated from base 1. Recombination joined TRBV5-1 with TRBJ1-1; 9 bases in the middle match TRBD1. This TCR derives from a human donor in a cohort sampled during active COVID-19. Sequencing input: peripheral blood. The CDR3 sequence is CASSGGQGNTEAFF. The bases read TGCGCCAGCAGCGGGGGACAGGGGAACACTGAAGCTTTCTTT.